A single sample gave rise to the 2 T cell receptor beta chains below, sequenced in a study of T-cell memory formation after mild COVID-19. TCRdb processed the 5' RACE reads anew with MiXCR; each CDR3 protein has one entry. The repertoire holds nearly 110,000 distinct CDR3 sequences, with 17% as singletons. Sequenced material: PBMCs or a T cell subset sorted from them (not recorded which). The receptors originated from an adult woman who had mild COVID-19 (a few samples of this study predate the infection). Cell type and time point are not known.

The chain joins TRBV7-6 to TRBJ2-2, with D perhaps matching TRBD2 (6 bases). CDR1 and CDR2 from the germline V gene are SGHVS and FNYEAQ. V gave up 1 base and J gave up 5 bases, with 11 bases separating them. The CDR3 has 15 amino acids. This CDR3 is CASSLDPGVTGELFF. CDR3 DNA sequence: TGTGCCAGCAGCTTAGACCCGGGAGTAACCGGGGAGCTGTTTTTT.

This clonotype turned up a few times. This chain connects TRBV6-5 to TRBJ1-1, with a possible D match to TRBD1 (6 bases). CDR3 length: 16 amino acids. CDR1 and CDR2 (germline): MNHEY, SVGAGI. V lost 4 bases and J lost 5, with 20 bases in between. The CDR3 nucleotides are TGTGCCAGCAGTTTTTCCAAAACAGGGCTGCGGACTGAAGCTTTCTTT. This gives the protein CASSFSKTGLRTEAFF.